The TCR beta chain under discussion was sequenced for a study of CD8+ T cells in alopecia areata. RNA extraction was followed by reverse transcription into cDNA, which acted as the sequencing template. Profiled with immunoSEQ multiplex PCR; TCRdb holds only in-frame clones, not every one. The table lists under 75,000 clones, 40% to 50% of them singletons. This clone was recorded once. V gave up 0 bases and J gave up 6 bases, with 9 bases separating them. The CDR3 length is 13 residues. The V gene's germline CDR1 is SGDLS and CDR2 YYNGEE. The gene calls are TRBV9 and TRBJ1-1; D is unresolved. The sequence was obtained from a human donor with alopecia areata. This specimen consisted of CD8+ T cells sorted from blood, obtained at week 0. The CDR3 DNA reads as TGTGCCAGCAGCGTAGGGGTCGGGGCTGAAGCTTTCTTT. Translating it yields CASSVGVGAEAFF.